The source of this T cell receptor (beta chain) is a study of cytomegalovirus exposure and HLA in healthy donors. Overall study: The approximately 120 million unique TCR beta sequences, from around 200 million T cells, were found by an earlier analysis.

Trimming cost V 4 bases and J 0 bases, with 16 bases left between them. The germline gives CDR1 SGDLS, CDR2 YYNGEE. This CDR3 is built from 17 residues. This clone was seen a single time. Its antigen is not identified. In the PCR, 60 Vbeta and 13 Jbeta primers were used. Assay used: immunoSEQ multiplex PCR; TCRdb lists only in-frame clones, some missing. The sample has 150,000 or so clones, over 60% seen once. Overall study findings and caveats: A missense DCLRE1C variant was associated with V- and J-gene trimming of TCR beta chains in a later analysis, and an independent cohort replicated the association. The listing of 150 to 200 TCR beta chains classed them as cytomegalovirus-associated.

Sequencing was carried out using PBMCs. The receptor was isolated from a male donor in good health and CMV-seronegative. The V call is TRBV9, the J call TRBJ2-2; perhaps TRBD2 as D (6 bases). The CDR3 nucleotides read TGTGCCAGCAGCCGAGTAAGCGGGTACACGAACACCGGGGAGCTGTTTTTT. Protein product: CASSRVSGYTNTGELFF.